The clone carrying this T cell receptor beta chain was seen many times. This CDR3 is 11 amino acids long. In germline, CDR1 is SQVTM, CDR2 ANQGSEA. V lost 5 bases, J lost 8 bases, and 9 bases lay in between. The data stem from a study of low-dose radiotherapy and immunotherapy resistance in tumors. With TRAV- and TRBV-specific primers, first-strand cDNA was made, covering the alpha and beta chains. A roughly 20-cycle PCR with a constant-region primer and V-primer adapter amplified TCRs. TCRdb processed the reads anew with MiXCR; each CDR3 protein has one entry. The data hold 85,000 to 95,000 distinct CDR3 sequences, with just under 9.5% observed a single time. The time point: before trial treatment.

The chain recombines TRBV29-1 with TRBJ1-4, with no clear D. Sample: PBMCs, taken before treatment. This TCR was sampled from a male donor with prostate cancer. The CDR3 nucleotides are TGCAGCGTTCGAGTCGGCGAAAAACTGTTTTTT. Its protein is CSVRVGEKLFF. The full variable domain, with the rest looked up from reference TRBV29-1 and TRBJ1-4, is SAVISQKPSRDICQRGTSLTIQCQVDSQVTMMFWYRQQPGQSLTLIATANQGSEATYESGFVIDKFPISRPNLTFSTLTVSNMSPEDSSIYLCSVRVGEKLFFGSGTQLSVL.